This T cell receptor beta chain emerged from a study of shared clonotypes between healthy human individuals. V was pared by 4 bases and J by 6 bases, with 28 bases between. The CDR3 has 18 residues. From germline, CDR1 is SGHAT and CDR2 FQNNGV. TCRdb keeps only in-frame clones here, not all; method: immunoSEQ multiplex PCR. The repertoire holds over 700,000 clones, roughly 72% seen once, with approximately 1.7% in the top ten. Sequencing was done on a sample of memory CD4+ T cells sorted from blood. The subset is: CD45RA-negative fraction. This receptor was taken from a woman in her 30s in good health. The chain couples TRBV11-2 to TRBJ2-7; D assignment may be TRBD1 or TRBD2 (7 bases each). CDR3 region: CASSSVAHRGGRAGEQYF. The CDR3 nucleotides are TGTGCCAGCAGCTCGGTCGCGCACAGGGGCGGGAGAGCCGGCGAGCAGTACTTC.